This T cell receptor beta chain was documented in a study of shared clonotypes between healthy human individuals. Looking at the study overall: Donor ages ranged 18 to 49 years: a couple of women, a few men. Each donor had three CD4 naive, three CD4 memory, two CD8 naive and one CD8 memory plate. Points from the study as a whole: Few donors restricted represented genetic and exposure-history diversity.

The CDR3 extends over 17 amino acids. Germline-derived CDR1 and CDR2 are LNHDA and SQIVND (reference sequence). V was pared by 5 bases and J by 4 bases, with 14 bases of the junction left unmatched. As regards this clone: The antigen is unknown.

Each replicate PCR on the sorted subsets used approximately 200 ng DNA (about 30,000 T cell genomes). Sequencing used immunoSEQ multiplex PCR; TCRdb keeps in-frame clones, though not all of them. In the table there are about 1.5 million clones, 96% of which are singletons. The origin of this receptor is a man aged 25-40 years in good health. Sequenced: naive CD4+ T cells sorted from blood. The sample's subset: CD45RA+ positively selected. The chain recombines TRBV19 with TRBJ2-1, with TRBD2 matching 7 bases. DNA for the CDR3: TGTGCCAGTAGTCTACACCAGAGGGTAGCGGGTTACAATGAGCAGTTCTTC. This sequence encodes CASSLHQRVAGYNEQFF. Filled out from reference TRBV19 and TRBJ2-1, the complete variable domain reads DGGITQSPKYLFRKEGQNVTLSCEQNLNHDAMYWYRQDPGQGLRLIYYSQIVNDFQKGDIAEGYSVSREKKESFPLTVTSAQKNPTAFYLCASSLHQRVAGYNEQFFGPGTRLTVL.